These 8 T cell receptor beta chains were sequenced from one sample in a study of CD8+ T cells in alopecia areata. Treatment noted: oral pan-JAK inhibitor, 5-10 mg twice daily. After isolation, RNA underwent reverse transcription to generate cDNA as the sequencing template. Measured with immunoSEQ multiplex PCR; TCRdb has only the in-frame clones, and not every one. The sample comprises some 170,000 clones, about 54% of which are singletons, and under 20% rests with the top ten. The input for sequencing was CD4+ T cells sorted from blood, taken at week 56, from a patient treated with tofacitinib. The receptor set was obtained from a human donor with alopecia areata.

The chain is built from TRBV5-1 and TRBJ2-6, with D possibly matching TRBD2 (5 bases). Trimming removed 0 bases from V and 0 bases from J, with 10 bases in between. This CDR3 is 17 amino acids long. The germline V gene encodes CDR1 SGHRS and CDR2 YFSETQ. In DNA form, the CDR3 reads TGCGCCAGCAGCTTGGAGGGAGCCAACTCTGGGGCCAACGTCCTGACTTTC. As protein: CASSLEGANSGANVLTF.

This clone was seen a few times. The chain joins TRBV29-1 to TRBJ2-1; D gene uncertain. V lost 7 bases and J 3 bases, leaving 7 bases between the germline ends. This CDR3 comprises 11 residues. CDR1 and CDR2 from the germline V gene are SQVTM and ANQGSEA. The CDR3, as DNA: TGCAGCGCATTAGTCTACAATGAGCAGTTCTTC. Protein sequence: CSALVYNEQFF.

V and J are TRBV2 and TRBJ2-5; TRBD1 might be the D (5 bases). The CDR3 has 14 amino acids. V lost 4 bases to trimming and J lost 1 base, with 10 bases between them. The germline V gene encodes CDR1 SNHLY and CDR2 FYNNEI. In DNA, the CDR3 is TGTGCCAGCAGTGTTGAGACAGTCCAAGAGACCCAGTACTTC. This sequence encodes CASSVETVQETQYF.

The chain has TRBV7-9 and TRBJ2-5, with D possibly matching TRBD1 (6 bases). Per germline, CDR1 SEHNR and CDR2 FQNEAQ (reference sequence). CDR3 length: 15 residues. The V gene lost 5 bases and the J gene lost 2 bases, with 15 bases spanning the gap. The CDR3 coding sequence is TGTGCCAGCAGCCCCTCACAGGGTCGGCAAGAGACCCAGTACTTC. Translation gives CASSPSQGRQETQYF.

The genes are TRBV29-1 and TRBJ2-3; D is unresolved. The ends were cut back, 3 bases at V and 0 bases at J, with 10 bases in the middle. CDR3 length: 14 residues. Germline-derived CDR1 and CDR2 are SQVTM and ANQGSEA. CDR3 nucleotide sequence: TGCAGCGTTGAGCAGCCAGGAAGCACAGATACGCAGTATTTT. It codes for CSVEQPGSTDTQYF.

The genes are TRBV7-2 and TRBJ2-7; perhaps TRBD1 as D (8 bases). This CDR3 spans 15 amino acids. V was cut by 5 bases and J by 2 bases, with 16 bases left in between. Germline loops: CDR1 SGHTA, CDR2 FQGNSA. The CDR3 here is CASSQRTGRAYEQYF. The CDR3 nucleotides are TGTGCCAGCAGCCAACGGACAGGGAGGGCCTACGAGCAGTACTTC.

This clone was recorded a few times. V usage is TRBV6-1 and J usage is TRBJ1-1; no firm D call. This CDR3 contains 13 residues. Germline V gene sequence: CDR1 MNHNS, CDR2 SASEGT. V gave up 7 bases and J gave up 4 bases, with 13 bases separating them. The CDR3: CASIWDGGTEAFF. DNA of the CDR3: TGTGCCAGCATTTGGGATGGTGGCACTGAAGCTTTCTTT.

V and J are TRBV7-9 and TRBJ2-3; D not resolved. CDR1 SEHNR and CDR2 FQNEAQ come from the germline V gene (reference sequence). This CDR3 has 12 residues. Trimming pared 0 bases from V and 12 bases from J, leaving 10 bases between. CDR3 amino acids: CASSLAQHRQYF. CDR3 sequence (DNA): TGTGCCAGCAGCTTAGCCCAGCACCGTCAGTATTTT.